These 18 T cell receptor beta chains were sequenced from one sample in a study of blood T cell repertoires in COVID-19. The protocol was immunoSEQ multiplex PCR, while the TCRdb copy is restricted to in-frame clones and leaves out a portion. The sample lists 300,000 to 400,000 clones, around 85% occurring once. Sequenced sample: peripheral blood. The receptor source for this set is a human donor in a cohort sampled during active COVID-19.

The chain uses TRBV5-4 and TRBJ2-2; D is ambiguous. Germline V CDR1 and CDR2: SGHNT, YYREEE (reference sequence). The CDR3 has 14 residues. The ends were cut back, 2 bases at V and 4 bases at J, with 9 bases in the middle. CDR3 protein: CASSLGEFTGELFF. The DNA for the CDR3 is TGTGCCAGCAGCTTAGGAGAGTTCACCGGGGAGCTGTTTTTT.

Only one count was recorded for this clone. The chain is built from TRBV9 and TRBJ2-7, with D unclear. This CDR3 is 15 amino acids long. The V end was cut by 4 bases, the J end by 3 bases, with 17 bases between. Germline V gene data show CDR1 as SGDLS and CDR2 as YYNGEE. Here the CDR3 DNA reads TGTGCCAGCAGCCCCACGGGTTTTATAAGCTACGAGCAGTACTTC. Protein: CASSPTGFISYEQYF.

The CDR3 DNA reads TGTGCCAGCTCCCCTACTAGCGGGGCGGCCGGGGAGCTGTTTTTT. Amino acid sequence: CASSPTSGAAGELFF. The rearrangement uses TRBV2 and TRBJ2-2, with 10 bases matching TRBD2. CDR1 is SNHLY, CDR2 FYNNEI, per germline. V shed 8 bases and J 6 bases; nucleotides not matched to a gene: 9. The CDR3 consists of 15 residues.

V usage is TRBV7-3 and J usage is TRBJ1-1; TRBD1 is a possible D gene (5 bases). This CDR3 is built from 13 residues. V shed 5 bases and J shed 3 bases, with 10 bases lying between them. Germline CDR1 reads SGHTA; CDR2 reads FQGTGA. The CDR3 loop is CASSRDRYTEAFF. In DNA form, the CDR3 reads TGTGCCAGCAGCCGAGACAGATACACTGAAGCTTTCTTT. The variable domain in full, with the rest retrieved from reference TRBV7-3 and TRBJ1-1, is GAGVSQTPSNKVTEKGKYVELRCDPISGHTALYWYRQSLGQGPEFLIYFQGTGAADDSGLPNDRFFAVRPEGSVSTLKIQRTERGDSAVYLCASSRDRYTEAFFGQGTRLTVV.

The V gene is TRBV5-6, the J gene TRBJ1-6; no definite D call. The CDR3 has 14 residues. From germline, CDR1 is SGHDT and CDR2 YYEEEE. Between the trimmed V and J ends, which lost 2 bases and 9 bases, there was a span of 12 bases. The CDR3 sequence is CASSFEVGGSPLHF. DNA of the CDR3: TGTGCCAGCAGCTTTGAGGTTGGAGGTTCACCCCTCCACTTT.

This clone came up a few times. V is TRBV14 and J is TRBJ1-1; D unclear. The CDR3 sequence is 15 residues long. Per the germline V gene, CDR1 is SGHDN and CDR2 is FVKESK. V shed 0 bases and J shed 4 bases, with 12 bases lying between them. Here the CDR3 reads CASSQDYGTTTEAFF. The CDR3 bases are TGTGCCAGCAGCCAAGATTACGGCACTACCACTGAAGCTTTCTTT.

The chain joins TRBV6-1 to TRBJ2-7; a weak D match, TRBD2 (5 bases). CDR1 and CDR2 (germline): MNHNS, SASEGT. The CDR3 runs to 15 residues. The ends were cut back, 2 bases at V and 0 bases at J, with 11 bases in the middle. The CDR3 here is CASSEMRVSSYEQYF. In DNA form, the CDR3 reads TGTGCCAGCAGTGAAATGAGGGTAAGCTCCTACGAGCAGTACTTC.

The gene calls are TRBV6-5 and TRBJ2-5; maybe TRBD1 (6 bases). V gave up 5 bases and J gave up 7 bases, with 11 bases separating them. Germline CDR1 is MNHEY and CDR2 is SVGAGI. The CDR3 is 12 residues long. CDR3 in amino acids: CASSPQGMTQYF. The CDR3, as DNA: TGTGCCAGCAGTCCCCAGGGGATGACCCAGTACTTC.

This clone was seen a few times. This chain connects TRBV3-1 (or the pseudogene TRBV3-2) to TRBJ1-2, with 8 bases fitting TRBD1. The germline CDR1 and CDR2 sequences are LGHDT and YNNKEL (reference sequence). Trimming cost V 4 bases and J 2 bases; bases outside gene matches: 3. The CDR3 has 14 amino acids. DNA for the CDR3: TGTGCCAGCAGCCCTCGACAGGGGAACTATGGCTACACCTTC. The encoded protein is CASSPRQGNYGYTF.

This clone was recorded once. This chain uses TRBV6-2 or TRBV6-3 with TRBJ1-2, with D possibly TRBD1 on 6 matching bases. Germline CDR1 MNHEY, CDR2 SVGEGT. The CDR3 spans 14 residues. V lost 4 bases and J lost 6, with 15 bases in between. The CDR3 is CASSSERWGHGYTF. The CDR3, as DNA: TGTGCCAGCAGTTCAGAACGGTGGGGGCATGGCTACACCTTC.

The chain is built from TRBV7-3 and TRBJ1-6; TRBD1 is a possible D gene (6 bases). CDR3 length: 15 amino acids. V was clipped by 2 bases and J by 8 bases, with 13 bases between them. CDR1 is SGHTA, CDR2 FQGTGA, per germline. As DNA, the CDR3 is TGTGCCAGCAGCTTATTGGGGGGGCGGGATTCACCCCTCCACTTT. This sequence encodes CASSLLGGRDSPLHF. Filled out from reference TRBV7-3 and TRBJ1-6, the complete variable domain reads GAGVSQTPSNKVTEKGKYVELRCDPISGHTALYWYRQSLGQGPEFLIYFQGTGAADDSGLPNDRFFAVRPEGSVSTLKIQRTERGDSAVYLCASSLLGGRDSPLHFGNGTRLTVT.

The chain uses TRBV5-4 and TRBJ2-4, with 11 bases matching TRBD2. V lost 4 bases to trimming and J lost 1 base; unmatched junction nucleotides: 7. Germline values: CDR1 SGHNT, CDR2 YYREEE (reference sequence). The CDR3 runs 17 residues. The chain's CDR3 is CASSPRLAGTAKNIQYF. The CDR3 nucleotides read TGTGCCAGCAGCCCCCGACTAGCGGGGACGGCCAAAAACATTCAGTACTTC.

CDR3 DNA: TGTGCCAGCAGGCAGGGGCCCCTCGGGGCGGAGCTGTTTTTT. It codes for CASRQGPLGAELFF. J is TRBJ2-2 and V is TRBV2; D may be TRBD1 (6 bases). Germline values: CDR1 SNHLY, CDR2 FYNNEI. CDR3 size: 14 residues. The V end was cut by 6 bases, the J end by 10 bases, with 18 bases between.

The gene calls are TRBV5-8 and TRBJ2-1; unclear D gene. Germline V gene data show CDR1 as SGHTS and CDR2 as YDEGEE. Trimming pared 4 bases from V and 4 bases from J, leaving 12 bases between. This CDR3 region has 14 residues. Here the CDR3 reads CASSPPGFYNEQFF. CDR3 nucleotides: TGTGCCAGCAGCCCCCCCGGGTTTTACAATGAGCAGTTCTTC.

This clone came up once. The V gene is TRBV2, the J gene TRBJ1-2; 8 nucleotides align to TRBD1. V trimming: 6 bases; J trimming: 2 bases; junction bases outside the gene matches: 17. This CDR3 is built from 18 residues. Germline CDR1 is SNHLY and CDR2 is FYNNEI. The CDR3 DNA follows: TGTGCCAGCAGACTCGTTTTCGGACAGGGAATTTCCAACTATGGCTACACCTTC. Translated: CASRLVFGQGISNYGYTF.

The chain is built from TRBV5-5 and TRBJ2-7; D is unresolved. CDR1 is SGHKS, CDR2 YYEKEE, per germline (reference sequence). The V gene lost 0 bases and the J gene lost 0 bases, with 4 bases spanning the gap. The CDR3 covers 13 residues. The CDR3 region has the DNA TGTGCCAGCAGCTTGGGGGCCTCCTACGAGCAGTACTTC. Translating gives CASSLGASYEQYF.

The chain recombines TRBV10-3 with TRBJ1-2, with 9 bases lining up with TRBD1. Germline-derived CDR1 and CDR2 are ENHRY and SYGVKD. Trimming removed 4 bases from V and 3 bases from J; junction bases left unmatched: 12. The CDR3 contains 17 residues. The CDR3 sequence is CAISVGGQGFSYYGYTF. The CDR3 region has the DNA TGTGCCATCAGTGTAGGGGGACAGGGATTTTCCTACTATGGCTACACCTTC.

V gene TRBV30 combines with J gene TRBJ2-7; 11 nucleotides match TRBD1. The germline gives CDR1 GTSNPN, CDR2 SVGIG (reference sequence). Trimming at V came to 1 base and at J to 5 bases, leaving 1 base not matched to a gene. This CDR3 comprises 13 residues. The CDR3 region is CAWSGTGGNEQYF. CDR3 coding DNA: TGTGCCTGGAGTGGGACAGGGGGCAACGAGCAGTACTTC.